The sequence of this T cell receptor (beta chain) was determined in a study of OX40 agonist ivuxolimab in advanced cancers. Produced via immunoSEQ multiplex PCR; TCRdb's table is partial and in-frame only. The table lists tens of thousands of clones, roughly 81% of them singletons. Study-wide findings and caveats: Doses of 0.1 to 3.0 mg/kg were accompanied by clonal expansion of CD4+ and CD8+ blood T cells by week 6. Partial responders dosed at 0.1-3.0 mg/kg displayed clonal expansion ranking among the lowest. Researchers report that CD8+ T cells had, on average, more expanded clones than CD4+.

The CDR3 length is 12 residues. From germline, CDR1 is MNHNY and CDR2 SVGAGI (reference sequence). The V end lost 6 bases, the J end lost 2 bases, and 7 bases lay between the germline ends. This clone was seen a single time. Its specificity is not known. The sequence was obtained from an adult with an advanced solid tumor such as melanoma, head and neck, liver or kidney cancer. Sequencing used CD4+ or CD8+ T cells sorted from blood, obtained in a trial of the OX40 agonist ivuxolimab. V gene TRBV6-6 combines with J gene TRBJ1-1; D is undetermined. DNA of the CDR3: TGTGCCAGCAGCCCTTCAAACACTGAAGCTTTCTTT. Its protein product is CASSPSNTEAFF.